This T cell receptor beta chain was identified in a study of tumor-infiltrating lymphocytes in localized non-small cell lung cancer. TCRdb's copy holds only in-frame clones and misses some; the assay was immunoSEQ multiplex PCR. The table has some 9,300 clones, 60% to 80% seen once. V lost 1 base and J lost 1, with 7 bases in between. The CDR3 sequence is 14 residues long. The germline gives CDR1 LNHDA, CDR2 SQIVND (reference sequence). The TCR was taken from a human donor with non-small cell lung cancer. Material for sequencing was lung tumor tissue. The chain recombines TRBV19 with TRBJ1-1, with unresolved D. The CDR3 DNA reads TGTGCCAGTAGTATAGGGGGTAGGAACACTGAAGCTTTCTTT. It translates to CASSIGGRNTEAFF.